The T cell receptor (beta chain) described here comes from a study of blood T cell repertoires in COVID-19. For the study at large: Italy, Spain and the United States were the sources of the convalescent and acute COVID-19 samples.

The CDR3 contains 12 residues. CDR1 is GTSNPN, CDR2 SVGIG, per germline (reference sequence). V was clipped by 5 bases and J by 3 bases, with 11 bases between them. In the original analysis: Estimated nucleated cell counts came from reference gene primer amplification. The table came from immunoSEQ multiplex PCR; TCRdb's copy has only in-frame clones and leaves some out. From that table come the V and J calls and clone size; the DNA was used to work out D and trimming. The table lists 70,000 or so clones, around 79% of them singletons. The chain uses TRBV30 and TRBJ2-7, with D perhaps TRBD1 (6 bases). The sequencing input was peripheral blood. The sequence derives from a woman aged 70-85 years with acute or convalescent COVID-19. The CDR3 region has the DNA TGTGCCTGGGCAACGGACAGCTACGAGCAGTACTTC. Translation gives CAWATDSYEQYF.